This T cell receptor beta chain was identified during a study of vaccination effects on CD4 cells after COVID-19. Study at large: Supplemented with about 10 IU/ml IL-2 and 9.5 to 10 ug/ml peptides, 2 million to 2.5 million PBMC per well were kept in culture. General study results and limits: Long after vaccination, the clones induced by infection and by vaccine shrank markedly in size.

This clone was seen only a few times. Its antigen is not known. Isolating CD4+ T cells followed roughly ten days of culture. V lost 4 bases and J lost 2, with 7 bases in between. The CDR3 length is 12 residues. The germline V gene encodes CDR1 SQVTM and CDR2 ANQGSEA. Sequenced by immunoSEQ multiplex PCR; TCRdb stores in-frame clones only, minus some. Seen here are 45,000 or so clones, 70% to 80% observed once, and the top ten hold approximately 12%. This chain uses TRBV29-1 with TRBJ2-3, with D unresolved. The sequences come from CD4+ T cells from PBMCs cultured without peptide, collected before COVID-19 vaccination. This TCR was sampled from a human donor who had a prior SARS-CoV-2 infection. This CDR3 reads CSVGRSTDTQYF. CDR3 DNA sequence: TGCAGCGTTGGTAGATCCACAGATACGCAGTATTTT.